This T cell receptor beta chain was identified in a study of blood T cell repertoires in COVID-19. Losses at the gene ends were 3 bases for V and 4 bases for J; bases not matched to a gene: 2. CDR1 is LNHNV and CDR2 is YYDKDF in the germline V gene (reference sequence). The CDR3 contains 14 residues. Clones were read by immunoSEQ multiplex PCR, and TCRdb kept only the in-frame ones, dropping some. Among 50,000 to 75,000 clones listed, over 65% were seen once. Sequencing was done on a sample of peripheral blood. This clonotype was sampled from a man in his 60s with COVID-19, enrolled during active disease. The chain uses TRBV15 and TRBJ2-7; 11 nucleotides agree with TRBD1. The CDR3 region has the DNA TGTGCCACCAGCAGGGGGACAGGGGGGTACGAGCAGTACTTC. Encoded protein: CATSRGTGGYEQYF.